Each of the 13 T cell receptor beta chains below was sequenced from the same sample in a study of shared clonotypes between healthy human individuals. Assay used: immunoSEQ multiplex PCR; TCRdb lists only in-frame clones, some missing. This table holds around 100,000 clones, roughly two thirds found once. Input material: memory CD8+ T cells sorted from blood. Subset indicated: CD45RO+ cells pooled with CCR7-negative TemRA cells. The receptor set was obtained from a man aged 25-45 years in good health.

The CDR3, as DNA: TGTGCCAGCAGCCCAGGGACACTCACCGGGGAGCTGTTTTTT. This translates into CASSPGTLTGELFF. The genes are TRBV9 and TRBJ2-2; perhaps TRBD1 as D (6 bases). Trimming took 4 bases from V and 4 from J, leaving 11 bases between them. The CDR3 spans 14 residues. Germline V lookup: CDR1 SGDLS, CDR2 YYNGEE. Drawing the rest from reference TRBV9 and TRBJ2-2, the complete variable domain is DSGVTQTPKHLITATGQRVTLRCSPRSGDLSVYWYQQSLDQGLQFLIQYYNGEERAKGNILERFSAQQFPDLHSELNLSSLELGDSALYFCASSPGTLTGELFFGEGSRLTVL.

The V gene is TRBV28, the J gene TRBJ2-7, with TRBD1 as a possible D gene (6 bases). Germline CDR1 MDHEN, CDR2 SYDVKM. The CDR3 length is 13 residues. Trimming removed 10 bases at V and 0 bases at J, with 13 bases between. The CDR3 DNA sequence: TGTGCCACGTCACGACAGGTCTCCTACGAGCAGTACTTC. Residues: CATSRQVSYEQYF.

The rearrangement links TRBV10-3 to TRBJ2-3; 9 bases match TRBD2. This CDR3 comprises 15 residues. Trimming cost V 4 bases and J 2 bases; bases outside gene matches: 4. CDR1 is ENHRY and CDR2 is SYGVKD in the germline V gene. CDR3 loop: CAISVAGEVTDTQYF. DNA for the CDR3: TGTGCCATCAGTGTAGCGGGAGAAGTCACAGATACGCAGTATTTT.

About this clone: Different DNA sequences within this sample yield the same CDR3. The rearrangement joins TRBV16 to TRBJ1-2; tentative D call: TRBD1 (5 bases). Trimming shortened V by 4 bases and J by 5 bases, and 8 bases separated the two germline ends. From germline, CDR1 is KGHSY and CDR2 FQNENV. This CDR3 is built from 12 residues. In nucleotides, the CDR3 is TGTGCCAGCAGCCCAGACAGTTATGGCTACACCTTC. Protein sequence: CASSPDSYGYTF.

DNA for the CDR3: TGTGCCAGCAGTGGCCTGGGGGAACCCCAGCATTTT. Its protein is CASSGLGEPQHF. The rearrangement joins TRBV2 to TRBJ1-5, with D perhaps matching TRBD1 (5 bases). Trimming took off 4 bases at V and 10 bases at J, with 11 bases between the two ends. Germline V gives CDR1 SNHLY, CDR2 FYNNEI. The CDR3 loop spans 12 amino acids.

This rearrangement joins TRBV7-9 to TRBJ1-5; perhaps TRBD1 as D (6 bases). Trimming took off 1 base at V and 3 bases at J, with 13 bases between the two ends. The CDR3 has 16 amino acids. Germline V gives CDR1 SEHNR, CDR2 FQNEAQ (reference sequence). The CDR3 spells CASSLVGQGINQPQHF. In nucleotides, the CDR3 is TGTGCCAGCAGCTTAGTAGGGCAGGGGATCAATCAGCCCCAGCATTTT.

V is TRBV11-2 and J is TRBJ2-3; TRBD2 agrees at 12 bases. This CDR3 is 19 amino acids long. Germline-derived CDR1 and CDR2 are SGHAT and FQNNGV. The junction had 14 bases not matched to a gene; V was cut back by 6 bases and J by 1 base. In nucleotides, the CDR3 is TGTGCCAGCAGACCTAATACTAGCGGGAGGATAGGAGGCACAGATACGCAGTATTTT. Translating gives CASRPNTSGRIGGTDTQYF.

The chain couples TRBV28 to TRBJ2-3; 11 bases fit TRBD2. Germline lookup yields CDR1 MDHEN and CDR2 SYDVKM. V was clipped by 3 bases and J by 0 bases; unmatched bases: 11. This CDR3 is built from 19 residues. The CDR3 sequence: CASSFSGRTSGSSTDTQYF. The CDR3 coding sequence is TGTGCCAGCAGTTTTTCGGGTCGGACTAGCGGGTCTAGCACAGATACGCAGTATTTT.

The sample holds a few counts of this clone. The J gene is TRBJ2-2, the V gene TRBV9; D is uncertain. Trimming pared 2 bases from V and 1 base from J, leaving 15 bases between. Germline assignment: CDR1 SGDLS and CDR2 YYNGEE. CDR3 length: 17 amino acids. The CDR3 DNA reads TGTGCCAGCAGCGTCCCGGGTGGAACTATGAACACCGGGGAGCTGTTTTTT. It yields the protein CASSVPGGTMNTGELFF.

Turning to this clone: Given a much more abundant clone one base away, this may be a read error. Other DNA sequences in this specimen translate into the identical CDR3. The chain uses TRBV7-2 and TRBJ1-5; D perhaps matches TRBD1 (5 bases). Germline V CDR1 and CDR2: SGHTA, FQGNSA. V was clipped by 1 base and J by 0 bases, with 7 bases between them. This CDR3 comprises 15 residues. The CDR3 sequence is CASSLEGYSNQPQHF. As DNA, the CDR3 is TGTGCCAGCAGCTTAGAGGGGTATAGCAATCAGCCCCAGCATTTT.

The chain couples TRBV9 to TRBJ2-1; TRBD2 matches 10 bases. Looked up from germline, CDR1 is SGDLS and CDR2 is YYNGEE. The CDR3 has 16 amino acids. The V and J ends lost 2 bases and 7 bases, in that order; junction bases with no gene match: 9. The CDR3 here is CASSVSAGAGGNEQFF. CDR3 bases: TGTGCCAGCAGCGTCTCAGCGGGAGCGGGAGGGAATGAGCAGTTCTTC. The full variable domain, its missing parts supplied by reference TRBV9 and TRBJ2-1, is DSGVTQTPKHLITATGQRVTLRCSPRSGDLSVYWYQQSLDQGLQFLIQYYNGEERAKGNILERFSAQQFPDLHSELNLSSLELGDSALYFCASSVSAGAGGNEQFFGPGTRLTVL.

The chain employs TRBV6-9 and TRBJ2-7; 8 positions agree with TRBD2. Germline trimming cut 6 bases from V and 3 bases from J; bases unmatched to any gene: 10. Germline values: CDR1 MNHGY, CDR2 SVAAGI. This CDR3 region has 15 residues. The DNA of the CDR3 is TGTGCCAGCAGCCCACCAAGCGGGGGAGGCTACGAGCAGTACTTC. Translating it yields CASSPPSGGGYEQYF.

The chain has TRBV2 and TRBJ1-5; D may be TRBD1 (6 bases). The length of the CDR3 is 14 residues. Trimming removed 6 bases at V and 6 bases at J, with 15 bases between. Germline loops: CDR1 SNHLY, CDR2 FYNNEI. CDR3 DNA: TGTGCCAGCAGGACTGGGGGGGCAGTTCAGCCCCAGCATTTT. It is translated as CASRTGGAVQPQHF.